The TCR beta chain described here comes from a study of beta chain features in type 1 diabetes. The whole isolated RNA underwent reverse transcription, so sequencing captured expressed TCRB transcripts. Libraries were prepared by immunoSEQ multiplex PCR; TCRdb keeps only in-frame clonotypes and omits some of them. This table has 250,000 to 300,000 clones, 8% appearing once. The trim removed 8 bases at V and 8 bases at J, leaving 12 bases unmatched. Germline CDR1 reads SEHNR; CDR2 reads FQNEAQ (reference sequence). This CDR3 spans 15 amino acids. The chain links TRBV7-9 to TRBJ1-4; 9 bases fit TRBD1. The sample was central memory CD4+ T cells from blood. The TCR originated in a woman aged 18-29 years in good health. CDR3 coding DNA: TGTGCCAGCGGATTCGGGGGACAGGGCGGGGAAAAACTGTTTTTT. It yields the protein CASGFGGQGGEKLFF.